This T cell receptor beta chain was captured in a study of Ad26.COV2.S vaccination and SARS-CoV-2 variants. Overall study context: Each vaccinee took Ad26.COV2.S intramuscularly, once or twice 56 days apart. The study's findings and limits: Following vaccination, spike-specific CD8+ and CD4+ T cell responses reportedly exhibited substantial breadth.

The CDR3 spans 15 residues. Unmatched junction bases numbered 14, after V lost 4 bases and J lost 12 bases. Germline-derived CDR1 and CDR2 are SGHNT and YYREEE (reference sequence). TCRdb's copy holds only in-frame clones and misses some; the assay was immunoSEQ multiplex PCR. In the table there are around 400,000 clones, 80% to 90% of which are singletons. Treatment meaning: roughly 18 received Ad26.COV2.S at low or high dose, single or two shots; several received placebo; per-sample allocation not given. Samples analyzed were those drawn on day 63 after the first vaccine or placebo injection. The sample came from a Boston adult aged 18-55 years. Comment on this clone: Its antigen is not identified.

The sequencing used peripheral blood, collected in a trial of Ad26.COV2.S vaccine versus placebo. V usage is TRBV5-4 and J usage is TRBJ2-5, with 11 bases that match TRBD2. This TCR was recovered from a person aged 18-60 years who received the Ad26.COV2.S COVID-19 vaccine or a placebo. CDR3 amino acids: CASSPGLPGTSGKYF. CDR3 bases: TGTGCCAGCAGCCCGGGACTTCCAGGGACTAGCGGAAAGTACTTC.